Shown below are 6 T cell receptor beta chains from a single sample sequenced in a study of blood T cell repertoires in COVID-19. Assay used: immunoSEQ multiplex PCR; TCRdb lists only in-frame clones, some missing. This table has 150,000 to 200,000 clones, 70% to 85% appearing once. The sample consisted of peripheral blood. The receptors here all came from an elderly woman with acute or convalescent COVID-19.

The genes are TRBV7-7 and TRBJ2-7; 9 bases agree with TRBD1. This CDR3 region has 14 residues. Trimming cost V 3 bases and J 1 base; bases outside gene matches: 1. Germline lookup yields CDR1 SSHAT and CDR2 FNYEAQ (reference sequence). The CDR3 DNA follows: TGTGCCAGCAGCTTCGACAGGGGGTCCTACGAGCAGTACTTC. This sequence encodes CASSFDRGSYEQYF.

This chain links TRBV18 with TRBJ1-6; TRBD1 is a possible D gene (6 bases). This CDR3 has 15 residues. Germline CDR1 reads KGHSH; CDR2 reads LQKENI. The ends were cut back, 3 bases at V and 5 bases at J, with 11 bases in the middle. Written as DNA, the CDR3 is TGTGCCAGCTCACCCGGCGGGGGCGATAATTCACCCCTCCACTTT. Encoded protein: CASSPGGGDNSPLHF.

This chain links TRBV6-5 with TRBJ1-2, with TRBD1 identical over 9 bases. This CDR3 spans 13 amino acids. Trimming at V came to 2 bases and at J to 7 bases, leaving 2 bases not matched to a gene. Germline CDR1 reads MNHEY; CDR2 reads SVGAGI. The DNA for the CDR3 is TGTGCCAGCAGTTACGGGACAGGGCGTGGCTACACCTTC. It yields the protein CASSYGTGRGYTF.

The rearrangement joins TRBV12-3 or TRBV12-4 to TRBJ1-5; tentative D call: TRBD1 (5 bases). V dropped 3 bases and J dropped 6 bases, with 9 bases sitting between them. This CDR3 is built from 13 residues. DNA for the CDR3: TGTGCCAGCAGTTTCCAGGGTAGTCAGCCCCAGCATTTT. Translated, it gives CASSFQGSQPQHF.

The genes are TRBV10-3 and TRBJ2-3; possible D gene TRBD1, 5 bases. Deletions cut 3 bases from V and 4 bases from J, with 14 bases between. Per germline, CDR1 ENHRY and CDR2 SYGVKD. This CDR3 spans 15 amino acids. DNA of the CDR3: TGTGCCATCAGTGACTCCAGGCAAGGGGCAGATACGCAGTATTTT. Amino acids: CAISDSRQGADTQYF.

The chain couples TRBV19 to TRBJ2-3, with 11 bases lining up with TRBD1. CDR1 is LNHDA and CDR2 is SQIVND in the germline V gene (reference sequence). V shed 5 bases and J 4 bases; nucleotides not matched to a gene: 8. The CDR3 is 16 amino acids. The chain's CDR3 is CASSFLGQGGADTQYF. The CDR3, as DNA: TGTGCCAGTAGTTTTTTGGGACAGGGGGGCGCAGATACGCAGTATTTT.